This T cell receptor beta chain was captured in a study of healthy donors' naive CD4 and CD8 T cells. The overall study: TCR alpha primers covered all functional IMGT alpha gene variants. Study results and limitations: Positive CDR3 charge linked to CD4+ cells, negative to CD8+ cells. CDR3 charge plus V and J genes appeared to account for approximately 13% of CD4/CD8 variance.

As for this clonotype: Its antigen remains unknown.

This CDR3 contains 15 residues. V was pared by 5 bases and J by 5 bases, with 18 bases between. The germline CDR1 and CDR2 sequences are MNHEY and SMNVEV (reference sequence). Each TCR library used roughly 0.45 ug of total RNA and a linear amplification protocol. TCRdb redid the calling of the reads with MiXCR, one entry per CDR3 protein. The sample includes about 180,000 distinct CDR3 sequences, about four fifths seen only once; the top ten take around 2%. The TCR sequence derives from a pool of human donors in good health; the sample pools cells from several healthy donors. The sample comprised naive CD4+ and CD8+ T cells sorted from blood, pooled from several donors. The chain is built from TRBV27 and TRBJ2-5; D gene uncertain. CDR3: CASSIEGSLKETQYF. The CDR3 DNA sequence: TGTGCCAGCAGTATCGAAGGCAGTTTAAAGGAGACCCAGTACTTC.